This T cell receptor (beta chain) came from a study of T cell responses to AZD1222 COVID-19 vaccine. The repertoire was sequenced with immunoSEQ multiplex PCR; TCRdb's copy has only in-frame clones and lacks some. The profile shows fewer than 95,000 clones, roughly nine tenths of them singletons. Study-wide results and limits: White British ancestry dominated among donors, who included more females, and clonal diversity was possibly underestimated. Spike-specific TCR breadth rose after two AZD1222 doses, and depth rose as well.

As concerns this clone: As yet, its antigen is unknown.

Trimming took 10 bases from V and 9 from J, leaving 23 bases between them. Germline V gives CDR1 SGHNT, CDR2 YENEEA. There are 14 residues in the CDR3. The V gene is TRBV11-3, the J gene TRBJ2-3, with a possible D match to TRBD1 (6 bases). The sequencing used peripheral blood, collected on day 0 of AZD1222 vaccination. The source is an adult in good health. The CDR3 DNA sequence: TGTGCCACCCAAGGGGCGGAATCCGGACAGACGCAGTATTTT. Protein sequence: CATQGAESGQTQYF.